Below, 4 T cell receptor beta chains from the same sample are listed, as sequenced in a study of T cell changes during pregnancy in multiple sclerosis (dated by TCRdb to about 2019). The library was generated by the immunoSEQ multiplex PCR assay. What TCRdb holds here is the immuneACCESS table cut down to in-frame rearrangements. Part of the clones is not present; checked against another copy, under half of the missing clones reflect an unresolved V gene, and the others are unexplained. Within this sample are under 80,000 clones, with just over 90% of them counted one time only. In total, the top ten clones hold about 0.52% of the sample. The sequenced sample was CD4+ T cells from peripheral blood mononuclear cells, obtained in the second trimester of pregnancy. Receptors originate from a female donor with multiple sclerosis, enrolled in a pregnancy study.

There are a few counts of this clone. This chain joins TRBV30 and TRBJ2-5, with D uncertain. V was shortened by 3 bases and J by 5 bases, with 10 bases between the two germline ends. The CDR3 runs to 12 residues. The germline V gene has CDR1 GTSNPN and CDR2 SVGIG (reference sequence). CDR3 sequence: CAWSNVRETQYF. CDR3 bases: TGTGCCTGGAGCAACGTCAGGGAGACCCAGTACTTC.

The V and J genes are TRBV4-1 and TRBJ1-2, with TRBD1 identical over 11 bases. Germline V gives CDR1 MGHRA, CDR2 YSYEKL. V lost 1 base to trimming and J lost 4 bases; unmatched junction nucleotides: 2. This CDR3 is built from 15 residues. The CDR3: CASSQGDRGGYGYTF. CDR3 DNA sequence: TGCGCCAGCAGCCAAGGGGACAGGGGGGGCTATGGCTACACCTTC.

This sequence joins TRBV7-8 and TRBJ2-2; TRBD1 matches at 7 bases. This CDR3 is built from 13 residues. Germline V gives CDR1 SGHVS, CDR2 FQNEAQ. The J segment lost 6 bases and the V segment lost 5 bases, leaving 3 bases of the junction unmatched. The CDR3 region has the DNA TGTGCCAGCAGCCAGACAGGGCCCGGGGAGCTGTTTTTT. As protein: CASSQTGPGELFF.

The DNA for the CDR3 is TGTGCTAGTGGTTTGGTACTGGGAGGGGACGGGGCCAAAAACATTCAGTACTTC. Its protein product is CASGLVLGGDGAKNIQYF. The rearrangement joins TRBV12-5 to TRBJ2-4, with 7 bases that match TRBD2. Germline CDR1 and CDR2: LGHNT and FRNRAP. This CDR3 has 18 amino acids. Trimming at V came to 0 bases and at J to 1 base, leaving 9 bases not matched to a gene.